The 20 T cell receptor beta chains listed next were all sequenced from one sample in a study of Japanese encephalitis immunity and Zika vaccine responses. For less than seven days, PBMCs labeled with CFSE were cultured with peptide pools at approximately 1 ug/mL each. TCRdb passed the 5' RACE reads through MiXCR, listing each CDR3 protein once. The data show over a hundred distinct CDR3 sequences, around a tenth seen once. The material was antigen-activated CD8+ T cells from blood, cultured, obtained during a Zika inactivated vaccine study. All receptors come from an adult man who received an inactivated Zika virus vaccine.

Only one count was recorded for this clonotype. This rearrangement joins TRBV6-1 to TRBJ1-5; 7 nucleotides align to TRBD1. This CDR3 has 15 amino acids. Germline V lookup: CDR1 MNHNS, CDR2 SASEGT. V dropped 7 bases and J dropped 3; count of bases not matched to a gene: 9. The CDR3 loop is CASTWTGYSNQPQHF. The CDR3 nucleotides are TGTGCCAGCACTTGGACAGGCTACTCCAATCAGCCCCAGCATTTT.

This clonotype counts as hyperexpanded. J is TRBJ2-3 and V is TRBV4-3; 8 nucleotides agree with TRBD1. The trim removed 3 bases at V and 6 bases at J, leaving 2 bases unmatched. Germline CDR1 reads LGHNA; CDR2 reads YSLEER. The length of the CDR3 is 13 residues. The CDR3 sequence is CASSQTGEDTQYF. In DNA, the CDR3 is TGCGCCAGCAGCCAGACAGGGGAGGATACGCAGTATTTT.

In its sample, this clonotype is hyperexpanded. The chain employs TRBV27 and TRBJ2-1, with a weak D call TRBD2 (5 bases). The CDR3 has 14 residues. Germline V CDR1 and CDR2: MNHEY, SMNVEV (reference sequence). Trimming pared 5 bases from V and 2 bases from J, leaving 10 bases between. This CDR3 is CASSVGSTYNEQFF. The CDR3, as DNA: TGTGCCAGCAGTGTGGGGAGTACCTACAATGAGCAGTTCTTC.

This clonotype is large in the sample. The chain employs TRBV28 and TRBJ1-2, with D tentatively TRBD1 (5 bases). The CDR3 covers 15 residues. Trimming pared 5 bases from V and 3 bases from J, leaving 16 bases between. Germline CDR1 and CDR2: MDHEN and SYDVKM. The CDR3 DNA reads TGTGCCAGCAGTCCTACCGGGACTATAGACTATGGCTACACCTTC. As protein: CASSPTGTIDYGYTF.

By sample fraction, this clonotype is large. The gene calls are TRBV6-5 and TRBJ1-6; D remains unclear. This CDR3 is built from 13 residues. Trimming pared 2 bases from V and 5 bases from J, leaving 4 bases between. Germline V gene lookup returns CDR1 MNHEY and CDR2 SVGAGI. The CDR3 spells CASSYLDNSPLHF. In DNA form, the CDR3 reads TGTGCCAGCAGTTACCTCGATAATTCACCCCTCCACTTT.

By proportion, this clonotype is hyperexpanded. The chain combines TRBV4-3 with TRBJ2-7, with D uncertain. The germline CDR1 and CDR2 sequences are LGHNA and YSLEER. CDR3 length: 12 residues. Trimming cost V 1 base and J 6 bases, with 7 bases left between them. CDR3 sequence (DNA): TGCGCCAGCAGCCAAGGGGCCTCCGAGCAGTACTTC. Its protein product is CASSQGASEQYF.

Relative to its sample, this clonotype is large. The chain couples TRBV9 to TRBJ2-5; tentative D call: TRBD2 (5 bases). Germline CDR1 and CDR2: SGDLS and YYNGEE. V was pared by 4 bases and J by 5 bases, with 15 bases between. CDR3 size: 14 residues. The CDR3 coding sequence is TGTGCCAGCAGCTCCGGGCCTTGGGAGGAGACCCAGTACTTC. This translates into CASSSGPWEETQYF.

By frequency in the sample, this clonotype is large. V is TRBV4-3 and J is TRBJ1-4, with D unclear. CDR1 LGHNA and CDR2 YSLEER come from the germline V gene. Trimming shortened V by 1 base and J by 7 bases, and 13 bases separated the two germline ends. The CDR3 sequence is 15 residues long. DNA for the CDR3: TGCGCCAGCAGCCAAGTGTTGGGTTTTAGTGAAAAACTGTTTTTT. Protein sequence: CASSQVLGFSEKLFF.

This clonotype was observed a handful of times. The chain uses TRBV6-2 or TRBV6-3 and TRBJ1-5; a weak D match, TRBD1 (5 bases). Germline assignment: CDR1 MNHEY and CDR2 SVGEGT. This CDR3 spans 15 amino acids. Trimming stripped 6 bases from V and 3 bases from J, with 15 bases between. This chain's CDR3 is CASSLSAGLNQPQHF. In DNA, the CDR3 is TGTGCCAGCAGCCTCTCGGCGGGACTCAATCAGCCCCAGCATTTT.

This clonotype rates as large (0.1 to 1%). The V call is TRBV4-3, the J call TRBJ1-1; TRBD1 matches at 7 bases. The CDR3 contains 15 residues. Germline CDR1 and CDR2: LGHNA and YSLEER. The V gene end was trimmed by 1 base and the J gene end by 1 base; junction bases not matched to a gene: 3. CDR3 sequence reads: CASSQVGDRNTEAFF. The CDR3 DNA sequence: TGCGCCAGCAGCCAAGTCGGGGACAGGAACACTGAAGCTTTCTTT.

This clonotype is classed as large. The chain uses TRBV4-3 and TRBJ1-1; D unclear. The CDR3 runs 11 residues. In germline, CDR1 is LGHNA, CDR2 YSLEER. V was cut by 0 bases and J by 7 bases, with 3 bases left in between. CDR3 bases: TGCGCCAGCAGCCAAGAAGATGAAGCTTTCTTT. Translation: CASSQEDEAFF.

By share of the sample, this clonotype is large. This chain uses TRBV5-4 with TRBJ2-7, with D possibly matching TRBD1 (6 bases). In germline, CDR1 is SGHNT, CDR2 YYREEE (reference sequence). This CDR3 is built from 15 residues. The V end was cut by 3 bases, the J end by 4 bases, with 17 bases between. Here the CDR3 DNA reads TGTGCCAGCAGCTCCTACGACAGGAAACCATACGAGCAGTACGTC. It yields the protein CASSSYDRKPYEQYV.

This clonotype is termed large (0.1 to 1%). The chain's CDR3 is CASSQTGTGALYEQYF. The CDR3 nucleotides are TGCGCCAGCAGCCAAACCGGGACAGGGGCTCTCTACGAGCAGTACTTC. J is TRBJ2-7 and V is TRBV4-3; 10 bases map to TRBD1. Germline CDR1 and CDR2: LGHNA and YSLEER. V lost 2 bases, J lost 3 bases, and 7 bases stayed unmatched. CDR3 length equals 16 residues.

This clonotype is labeled large. The genes are TRBV28 and TRBJ2-7, with D unresolved. The V end lost 7 bases, the J end lost 6 bases, and 10 bases lay between the germline ends. CDR1 is MDHEN and CDR2 is SYDVKM in the germline V gene. The CDR3 extends over 11 amino acids. CDR3 amino acids: CASTPPSEQYV. The DNA for the CDR3 is TGTGCCAGCACCCCGCCGAGCGAGCAGTACGTC.

In its sample, this clonotype is large (0.1 to 1%). The J gene is TRBJ1-2, the V gene TRBV4-3; D gene ambiguous. Trimming took 0 bases from V and 3 from J, leaving 2 bases between them. Germline lookup yields CDR1 LGHNA and CDR2 YSLEER. The CDR3 loop spans 12 amino acids. CDR3: CASSQEYYGYTF. DNA for the CDR3: TGCGCCAGCAGCCAAGAATACTATGGCTACACCTTC.

This clonotype is deemed large. Here the CDR3 reads CASSYSPYGQGDAEAFF. DNA of the CDR3: TGTGCCAGCAGTTACTCGCCCTACGGACAGGGGGACGCTGAAGCTTTCTTT. The chain is built from TRBV6-2 or TRBV6-3 and TRBJ1-1; 10 bases line up with TRBD1. This CDR3 is 17 amino acids long. Germline V gene sequence: CDR1 MNHEY, CDR2 SVGEGT. After removal of 0 bases from V and 6 bases from J, the junction contained 10 bases not matched to a gene.

Within the sample, this clonotype is medium-sized. This rearrangement joins TRBV28 to TRBJ2-7, with D uncertain. This CDR3 is built from 14 residues. Looked up from germline, CDR1 is MDHEN and CDR2 is SYDVKM. The CDR3 spells CAGRRPNNTYEQYV. The DNA of the CDR3 is TGTGCCGGCAGGCGTCCGAACAATACCTACGAGCAGTACGTC.

This clonotype is large in the sample. The V and J genes are TRBV4-3 and TRBJ1-1; perhaps TRBD1 as D (5 bases). Germline V gene lookup returns CDR1 LGHNA and CDR2 YSLEER. V dropped 1 base and J dropped 3 bases, with 6 bases sitting between them. This CDR3 comprises 13 residues. DNA for the CDR3: TGCGCCAGCAGCCAAGGGGGGTACACTGAAGCTTTCTTT. Protein: CASSQGGYTEAFF.

This chain uses TRBV7-6 with TRBJ2-1; 9 positions match TRBD2. CDR1 SGHVS and CDR2 FNYEAQ come from the germline V gene. The CDR3 is 15 residues long. V lost 4 bases, J lost 9 bases, and 10 bases stayed unmatched. CDR3 region: CASSSSGGRHVEQFF. DNA for the CDR3: TGTGCCAGCAGCTCCAGCGGGGGGCGCCATGTTGAGCAGTTCTTC.

By frequency in the sample, this clonotype is large (0.1 to 1%). The V gene is TRBV9, the J gene TRBJ1-5; 8 nucleotides match TRBD1. With 2 bases clipped from V and 6 bases from J, the junction kept 4 bases outside the gene matches. The CDR3 runs 14 residues. The germline V gene encodes CDR1 SGDLS and CDR2 YYNGEE. CDR3 sequence reads: CASSVGQGGQPQHF. CDR3 coding DNA: TGTGCCAGCAGCGTTGGACAGGGCGGTCAGCCCCAGCATTTT. Supplemented by reference TRBV9 and TRBJ1-5, the full variable domain reads DSGVTQTPKHLITATGQRVTLRCSPRSGDLSVYWYQQSLDQGLQFLIQYYNGEERAKGNILERFSAQQFPDLHSELNLSSLELGDSALYFCASSVGQGGQPQHFGDGTRLSIL.